This TCR beta chain was sequenced in a study of shared clonotypes between healthy human individuals. Division of CD4+ cells produced a CD45RA+ naive subset and a CD45RA-negative memory subset. In the case of this clone: What it recognizes is unknown.

Germline assignment: CDR1 SGHVS and CDR2 FQNEAQ. V gave up 1 base and J gave up 2 bases; unmatched junction bases: 1. This CDR3 has 14 residues. Some clones are missing from TCRdb's copy, which holds only in-frame ones; the method was immunoSEQ multiplex PCR. The sample consists of over 2 million clones, 85% to 95% of them appearing once. Study-wide findings and caveats: Shared clonotypes: roughly 4.7% naive CD4, roughly 3.8% naive CD8, 2.3% memory CD4, about 0.4% memory CD8. Sorted-subset samples were not fully sequenced, rarefaction indicated.

Sequencing was carried out using naive CD4+ T cells sorted from blood. Subset in this sample: CD45RA+ positively selected. This chain links TRBV7-8 with TRBJ1-2, with 7 positions matching TRBD1. This TCR was recovered from a man younger than 35 in good health. CDR3 in amino acids: CASSLGGQNYGYTF. CDR3 nucleotide sequence: TGTGCCAGCAGCTTAGGGGGACAGAACTATGGCTACACCTTC.